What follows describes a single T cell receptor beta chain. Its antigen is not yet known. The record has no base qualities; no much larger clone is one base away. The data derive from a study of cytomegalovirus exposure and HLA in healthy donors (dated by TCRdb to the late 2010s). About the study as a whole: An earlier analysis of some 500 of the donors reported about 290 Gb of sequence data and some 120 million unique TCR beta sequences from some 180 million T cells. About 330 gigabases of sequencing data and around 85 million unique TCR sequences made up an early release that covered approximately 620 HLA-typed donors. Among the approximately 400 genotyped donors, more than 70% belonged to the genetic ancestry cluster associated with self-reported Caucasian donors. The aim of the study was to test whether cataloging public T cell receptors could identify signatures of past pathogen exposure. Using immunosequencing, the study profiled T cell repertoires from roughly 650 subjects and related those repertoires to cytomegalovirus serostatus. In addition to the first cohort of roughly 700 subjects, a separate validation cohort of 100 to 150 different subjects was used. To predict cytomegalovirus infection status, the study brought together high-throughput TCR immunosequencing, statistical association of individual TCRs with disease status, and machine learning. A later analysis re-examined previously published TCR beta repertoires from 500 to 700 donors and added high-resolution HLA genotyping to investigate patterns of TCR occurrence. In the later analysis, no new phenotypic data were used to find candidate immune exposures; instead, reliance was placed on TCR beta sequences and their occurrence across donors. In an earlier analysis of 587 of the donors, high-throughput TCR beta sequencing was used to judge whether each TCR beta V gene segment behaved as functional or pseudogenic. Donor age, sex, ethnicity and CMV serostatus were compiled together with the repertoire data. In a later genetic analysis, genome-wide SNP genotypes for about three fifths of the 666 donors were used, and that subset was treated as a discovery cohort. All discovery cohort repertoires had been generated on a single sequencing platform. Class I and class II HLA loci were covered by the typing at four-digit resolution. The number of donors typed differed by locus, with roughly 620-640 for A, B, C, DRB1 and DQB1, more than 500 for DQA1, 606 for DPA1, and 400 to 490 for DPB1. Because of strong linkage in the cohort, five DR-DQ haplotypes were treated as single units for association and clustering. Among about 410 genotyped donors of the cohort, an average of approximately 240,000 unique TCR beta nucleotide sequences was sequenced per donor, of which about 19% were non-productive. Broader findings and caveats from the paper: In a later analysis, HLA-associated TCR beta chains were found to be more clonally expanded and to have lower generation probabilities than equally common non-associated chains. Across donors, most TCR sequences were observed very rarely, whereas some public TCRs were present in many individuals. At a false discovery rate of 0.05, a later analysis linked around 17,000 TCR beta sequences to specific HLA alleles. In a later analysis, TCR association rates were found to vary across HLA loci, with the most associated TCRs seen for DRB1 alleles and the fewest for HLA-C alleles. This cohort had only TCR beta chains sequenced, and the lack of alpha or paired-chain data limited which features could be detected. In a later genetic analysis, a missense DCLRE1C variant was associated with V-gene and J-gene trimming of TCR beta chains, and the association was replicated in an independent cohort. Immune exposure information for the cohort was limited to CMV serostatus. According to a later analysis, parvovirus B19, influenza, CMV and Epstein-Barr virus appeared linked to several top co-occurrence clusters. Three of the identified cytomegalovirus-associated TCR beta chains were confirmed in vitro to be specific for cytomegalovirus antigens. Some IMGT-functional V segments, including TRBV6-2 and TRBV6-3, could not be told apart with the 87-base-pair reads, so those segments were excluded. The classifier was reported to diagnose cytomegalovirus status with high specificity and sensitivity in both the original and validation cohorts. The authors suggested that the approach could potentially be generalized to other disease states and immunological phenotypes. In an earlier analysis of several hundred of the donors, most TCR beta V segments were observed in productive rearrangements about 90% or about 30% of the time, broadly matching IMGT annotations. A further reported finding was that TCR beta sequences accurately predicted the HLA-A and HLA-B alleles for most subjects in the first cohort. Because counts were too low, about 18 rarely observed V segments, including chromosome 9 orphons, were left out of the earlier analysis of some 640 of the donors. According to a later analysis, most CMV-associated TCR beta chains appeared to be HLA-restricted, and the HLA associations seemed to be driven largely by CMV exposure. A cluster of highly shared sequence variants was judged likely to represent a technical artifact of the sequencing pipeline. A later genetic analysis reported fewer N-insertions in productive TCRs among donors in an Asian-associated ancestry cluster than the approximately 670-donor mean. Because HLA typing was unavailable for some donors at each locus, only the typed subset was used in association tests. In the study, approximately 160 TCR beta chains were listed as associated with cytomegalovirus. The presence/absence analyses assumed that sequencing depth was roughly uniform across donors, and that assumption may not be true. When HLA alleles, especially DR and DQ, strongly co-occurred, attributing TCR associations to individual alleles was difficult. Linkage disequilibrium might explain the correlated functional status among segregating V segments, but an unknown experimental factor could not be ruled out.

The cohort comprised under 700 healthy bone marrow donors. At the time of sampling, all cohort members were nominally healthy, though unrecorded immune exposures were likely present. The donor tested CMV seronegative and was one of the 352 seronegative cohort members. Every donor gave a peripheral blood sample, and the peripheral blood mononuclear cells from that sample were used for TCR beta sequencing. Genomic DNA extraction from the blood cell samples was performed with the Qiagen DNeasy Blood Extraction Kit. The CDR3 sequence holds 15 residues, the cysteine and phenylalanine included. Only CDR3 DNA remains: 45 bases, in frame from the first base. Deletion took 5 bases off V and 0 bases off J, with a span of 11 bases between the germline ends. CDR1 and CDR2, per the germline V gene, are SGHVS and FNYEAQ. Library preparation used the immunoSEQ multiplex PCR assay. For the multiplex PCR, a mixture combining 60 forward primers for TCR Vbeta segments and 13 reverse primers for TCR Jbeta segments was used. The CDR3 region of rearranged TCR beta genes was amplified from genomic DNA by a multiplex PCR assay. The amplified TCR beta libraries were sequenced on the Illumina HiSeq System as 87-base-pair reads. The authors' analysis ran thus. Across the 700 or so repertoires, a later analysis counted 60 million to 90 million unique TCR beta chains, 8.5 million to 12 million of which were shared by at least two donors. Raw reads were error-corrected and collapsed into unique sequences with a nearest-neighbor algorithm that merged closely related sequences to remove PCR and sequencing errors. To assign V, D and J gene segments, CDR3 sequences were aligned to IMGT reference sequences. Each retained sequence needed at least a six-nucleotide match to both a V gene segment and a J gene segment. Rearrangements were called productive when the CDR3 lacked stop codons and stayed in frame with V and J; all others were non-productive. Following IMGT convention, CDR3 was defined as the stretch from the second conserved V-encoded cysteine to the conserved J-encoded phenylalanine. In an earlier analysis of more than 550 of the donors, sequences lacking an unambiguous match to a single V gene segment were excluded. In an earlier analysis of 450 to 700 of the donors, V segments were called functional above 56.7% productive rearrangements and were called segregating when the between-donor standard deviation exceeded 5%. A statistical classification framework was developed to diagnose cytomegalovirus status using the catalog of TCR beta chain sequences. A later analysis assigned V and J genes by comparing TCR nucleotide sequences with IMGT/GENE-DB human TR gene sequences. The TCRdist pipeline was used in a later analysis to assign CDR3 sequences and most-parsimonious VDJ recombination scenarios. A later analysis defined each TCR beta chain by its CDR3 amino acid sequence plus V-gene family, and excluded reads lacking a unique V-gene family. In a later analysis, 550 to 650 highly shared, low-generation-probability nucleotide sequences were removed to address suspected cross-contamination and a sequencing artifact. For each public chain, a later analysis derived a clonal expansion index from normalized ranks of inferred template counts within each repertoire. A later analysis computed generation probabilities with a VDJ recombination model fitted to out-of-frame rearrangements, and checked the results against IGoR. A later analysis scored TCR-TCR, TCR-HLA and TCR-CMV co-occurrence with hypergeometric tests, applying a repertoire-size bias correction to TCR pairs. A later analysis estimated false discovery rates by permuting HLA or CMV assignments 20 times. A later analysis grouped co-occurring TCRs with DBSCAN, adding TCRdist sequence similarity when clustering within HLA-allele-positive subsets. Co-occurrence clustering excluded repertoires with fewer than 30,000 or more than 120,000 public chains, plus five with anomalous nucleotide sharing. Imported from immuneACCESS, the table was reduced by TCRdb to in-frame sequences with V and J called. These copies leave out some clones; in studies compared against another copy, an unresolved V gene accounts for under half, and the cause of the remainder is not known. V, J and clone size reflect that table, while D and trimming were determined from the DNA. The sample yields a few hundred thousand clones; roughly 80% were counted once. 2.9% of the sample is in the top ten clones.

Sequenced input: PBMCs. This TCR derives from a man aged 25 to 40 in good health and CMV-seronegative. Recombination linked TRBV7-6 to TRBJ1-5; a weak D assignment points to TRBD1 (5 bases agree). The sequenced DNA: TGTGCCAGCAGCCCCGGACACAGTAGCAATCAGCCCCAGCATTTT. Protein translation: CASSPGHSSNQPQHF.